The 19 T cell receptor beta chains below come from one sample, sequenced in a study of shared clonotypes between healthy human individuals. Sequencing used immunoSEQ multiplex PCR; TCRdb keeps in-frame clones, though not all of them. The sample carries roughly 520,000 clones, approximately 95% recorded once. The specimen sequenced was naive CD4+ T cells sorted from blood. Subset of the sample: CD45RA+ positively selected. The origin of the receptors is a woman in her thirties in good health.

The V call is TRBV28, the J call TRBJ2-5; no clear D. The DNA end lines up better with TRBJ2-7; the J call may be wrong. This CDR3 has 13 residues. Germline assignment: CDR1 MDHEN and CDR2 SYDVKM. The CDR3 loop reads CASNNQPNYEQYF. The DNA for the CDR3 is TGTGCCAGCAATAACCAGCCGAACTACGAGCAGTACTTC.

The table lists this clone with a count of one. The chain carries TRBV28 and TRBJ2-5, with D perhaps matching TRBD2 (6 bases). The DNA end is more similar to TRBJ2-7, so the J call may be wrong. CDR1 MDHEN and CDR2 SYDVKM come from the germline V gene. The CDR3 consists of 17 residues. CDR3 DNA: TGTGCCAGCAGTCAACCCCCGGGGTGGTTAGCGGATGACGAGCAGTACTTC. Protein sequence: CASSQPPGWLADDEQYF.

The chain couples TRBV18 to TRBJ2-7; D may be TRBD2 (5 bases). Germline-derived CDR1 and CDR2 are KGHSH and LQKENI. This CDR3 has 14 residues. The V gene lost 6 bases and the J gene lost 2 bases, with 14 bases spanning the gap. Here the CDR3 DNA reads TGTGCCAGCTCCGTAGCGACCCAGGCCTACGAGCAGTACTTC. It encodes CASSVATQAYEQYF.

The chain couples TRBV10-2 to TRBJ2-1; the match to TRBD2 covers 14 bases. The CDR3 is 17 residues long. The V and J ends lost 9 bases and 4 bases, in that order; junction bases with no gene match: 11. Germline V CDR1 and CDR2: WSHSY, SAAADI. The CDR3 sequence: CASLLGTSGSLYNEQFF. The CDR3 DNA is TGCGCCAGTCTCCTCGGGACTAGCGGGAGTCTATACAATGAGCAGTTCTTC.

The rearrangement joins TRBV6-5 to TRBJ1-4; 7 nucleotides agree with TRBD1. In germline, CDR1 is MNHEY, CDR2 SVGAGI. CDR3 size: 16 residues. V shed 4 bases, J shed 0 bases, and the junction held 5 bases outside the gene matches. CDR3 DNA: TGTGCCAGCAGTTTAGGACAGGAAGCAACTAATGAAAAACTGTTTTTT. Encoded protein: CASSLGQEATNEKLFF.

The chain uses TRBV11-2 and TRBJ2-1, with TRBD2 matching 7 bases. This CDR3 is 16 amino acids long. Germline loops: CDR1 SGHAT, CDR2 FQNNGV. After removal of 5 bases from V and 9 bases from J, the junction contained 16 bases not matched to a gene. The CDR3 DNA follows: TGTGCCAGCAGCCACCCTAGCGGTCCTCGCGGGGGTGAGCAGTTCTTC. Amino acid sequence: CASSHPSGPRGGEQFF.

This chain joins TRBV2 and TRBJ1-4; D not resolved. The CDR3 extends over 15 amino acids. Germline values: CDR1 SNHLY, CDR2 FYNNEI. Trimming shortened V by 2 bases and J by 8 bases, and 15 bases separated the two germline ends. The CDR3 DNA sequence: TGTGCCAGCAGTGAAAGGACTTCCCGATACGAAAAACTGTTTTTT. As protein: CASSERTSRYEKLFF.

The rearrangement links TRBV7-9 to TRBJ2-5; D assignment may be TRBD1 or TRBD2 (6 bases each). The CDR3 has 16 amino acids. CDR1 and CDR2 (germline): SEHNR, FQNEAQ (reference sequence). Trimming removed 5 bases from V and 2 bases from J, with 18 bases in between. CDR3 bases: TGTGCCAGCAGCCTCTCTTTCGGGGGCCAACAAGAGACCCAGTACTTC. This translates into CASSLSFGGQQETQYF. Using reference TRBV7-9 and TRBJ2-5 for the parts outside the CDR3, the full variable domain is DTGVSQNPRHKITKRGQNVTFRCDPISEHNRLYWYRQTLGQGPEFLTYFQNEAQLEKSRLLSDRFSAERPKGSFSTLEIQRTEQGDSAMYLCASSLSFGGQQETQYFGPGTRLLVL.

CDR3 in amino acids: CASSLTGYNEQFF. The CDR3 nucleotides read TGCGCCAGCAGCTTGACGGGTTACAATGAGCAGTTCTTC. The chain carries TRBV5-1 and TRBJ2-1; no reliable D call. V was clipped by 1 base and J by 4 bases, with 6 bases between them. CDR1 and CDR2 from the germline V gene are SGHRS and YFSETQ. This CDR3 region has 13 residues.

The J gene is TRBJ2-7, the V gene TRBV5-6, with a tentative D call TRBD1 (6 bases). Looked up from germline, CDR1 is SGHDT and CDR2 is YYEEEE. This CDR3 spans 17 amino acids. The ends were cut back, 1 base at V and 0 bases at J, with 17 bases in the middle. CDR3 sequence: CASSLSGDTHYSYEQYF. DNA for the CDR3: TGTGCCAGCAGCTTGTCTGGGGACACGCACTACTCCTACGAGCAGTACTTC.

The chain recombines TRBV19 with TRBJ2-1; D may be TRBD2 (7 bases). V was clipped by 3 bases and J by 2 bases, with 14 bases between them. CDR1 and CDR2 from the germline V gene are LNHDA and SQIVND (reference sequence). The CDR3 totals 16 residues. The CDR3 is CASSMGRGATYNEQFF. The CDR3 region has the DNA TGTGCCAGTAGTATGGGACGGGGGGCTACCTACAATGAGCAGTTCTTC.

The chain joins TRBV11-2 to TRBJ2-7; tentatively, D is TRBD1 (6 bases). The germline gives CDR1 SGHAT, CDR2 FQNNGV. The CDR3 has 15 amino acids. V lost 1 base and J lost 5, with 15 bases in between. CDR3 amino acids: CASSLVTGSVHEQYF. The DNA of the CDR3 is TGTGCCAGCAGCTTAGTGACAGGTTCGGTTCACGAGCAGTACTTC.

The V gene is TRBV18, the J gene TRBJ2-7, with 8 nucleotides matching TRBD1. Germline values: CDR1 KGHSH, CDR2 LQKENI. The CDR3 covers 14 residues. After removal of 0 bases from V and 6 bases from J, the junction contained 4 bases not matched to a gene. The CDR3 here is CASSPPARGREQYF. CDR3 nucleotide sequence: TGTGCCAGCTCACCACCGGCCAGGGGGCGCGAGCAGTACTTC.

This rearrangement joins TRBV14 to TRBJ1-1; D call uncertain. V was clipped by 5 bases and J by 2 bases, with 12 bases between them. Looked up from germline, CDR1 is SGHDN and CDR2 is FVKESK. This CDR3 comprises 14 residues. The CDR3 DNA sequence: TGTGCCAGCAGCGGCAGGCTACTTAACACTGAAGCTTTCTTT. This gives the protein CASSGRLLNTEAFF. The complete variable domain, with remaining parts taken from reference TRBV14 and TRBJ1-1, reads EAGVTQFPSHSVIEKGQTVTLRCDPISGHDNLYWYRRVMGKEIKFLLHFVKESKQDESGMPNNRFLAERTGGTYSTLKVQPAELEDSGVYFCASSGRLLNTEAFFGQGTRLTVV.

The V call is TRBV7-3, the J call TRBJ2-7, with TRBD2 identical over 13 bases. There are 14 residues in the CDR3. Germline CDR1 is SGHTA and CDR2 is FQGTGA. The V segment lost 2 bases and the J segment 6 bases; nucleotides outside the gene matches: 1. The CDR3 DNA reads as TGTGCCAGCAGCTTAGGACTAGCGGGAGCCGAGCAGTACTTC. Encoded protein: CASSLGLAGAEQYF.

This chain joins TRBV4-1 and TRBJ2-7, with D maybe TRBD1 (5 bases). Per germline, CDR1 MGHRA and CDR2 YSYEKL. V lost 4 bases and J 2 bases, leaving 12 bases between the germline ends. This CDR3 is built from 14 residues. CDR3 residues: CASSPIDSTYEQYF. The DNA for the CDR3 is TGCGCCAGCAGCCCGATAGACAGTACCTACGAGCAGTACTTC.

This clone was counted between two and nine times. This chain uses TRBV6-1 with TRBJ1-2, with D perhaps TRBD1 (5 bases). Trimming stripped 6 bases from V and 6 bases from J, with 17 bases between. Germline V gives CDR1 MNHNS, CDR2 SASEGT. This CDR3 comprises 14 residues. Written as DNA, the CDR3 is TGTGCCAGCAGGCTTGTGGGGCACGGTAATGGCTACACCTTC. Amino acid sequence: CASRLVGHGNGYTF.

This chain joins TRBV2 and TRBJ1-5, with D hard to call. V was trimmed by 6 bases and J by 8 bases, leaving 8 bases between them. CDR1 is SNHLY and CDR2 is FYNNEI in the germline V gene. The CDR3 runs 11 residues. CDR3 DNA sequence: TGTGCCAGCAGCCCCGGGGAGCCCCAGCATTTT. It is translated as CASSPGEPQHF.

The chain has TRBV2 and TRBJ1-1; possible D gene TRBD1, 5 bases. This CDR3 region has 15 residues. The V and J ends lost 6 bases and 1 base respectively, with 15 bases between them. Looked up from germline, CDR1 is SNHLY and CDR2 is FYNNEI. The CDR3 is CASSQERGRNTEAFF. The CDR3 DNA reads TGTGCCAGCAGCCAAGAGAGGGGACGGAACACTGAAGCTTTCTTT.